This T cell receptor beta chain was found in a study of CD8+ T cells in alopecia areata (dated by TCRdb to 2017 to 2018). Looking at the study overall: The treated patients, all with moderate-to-severe alopecia areata, were enrolled in an open-label pilot trial of oral tofacitinib given at 5 to 10 mg twice daily. Tofacitinib was administered for 6 to 18 months, and 6 months of follow-up off drug were then conducted to assess delayed response and recurrence. Disease severity in treated patients was measured with the SALT score, which quantifies the percentage of affected scalp surface area. The study used high-throughput TCRbeta sequencing to examine T cell clonal expansion in alopecia areata, in both the C3H/HeJ mouse model and human patients. Human TCRbeta sequencing covered scalp tissue and sorted CD4+ and CD8+ peripheral blood T cells from patchy and totalis/universalis alopecia areata patients and healthy controls. Biopsies were taken from tofacitinib-treated patients at baseline and again at 4 and 24 weeks into treatment, and several of those patients also had a later scalp biopsy. Scalp clonality was compared across normal scalp (n=4), patchy alopecia areata scalp (n=8), and alopecia totalis/universalis scalp (n=8). RNA was obtained with the PAXgene miRNA kit for fixed scalp, the miRNeasy kit for PBMCs, and the RNeasy kit for mouse skin. TCRbeta CDR3 regions were amplified by immunoSEQ multiplex PCR using 35 Vbeta forward and 13 Jbeta reverse primers.

The sample's time point label is to be understood as: 24 weeks on oral tofacitinib. Reading the label with the study, this specimen's treatment or condition is: oral pan-JAK inhibitor, 5-10 mg twice daily. From alopecia areata patients, peripheral blood was collected along with lesional scalp punch biopsies. PBMCs were isolated by density centrifugation and stained for CD3, CD4 and CD8, and CD4+ and CD8+ T cells were sorted on a FACSAria. Findings and caveats that apply to the study as a whole: Many expanded lesional clones were found to persist in scalp and blood during tofacitinib treatment, and relapse after treatment cessation may be partly explained by this persistence. Unlike mouse skin, where gammadelta T cells dominate, normal human skin contains resident alphabeta T cells that get sequenced too, which complicates analysis of the scalp TCR repertoire. Lesional scalp, especially in alopecia totalis/universalis, showed higher clonality and more expanded CD8+ clones than normal scalp, suggesting antigenic drive. Tofacitinib significantly decreased scalp clonality and the number of expanded CD8+ clones among the top 100 scalp clones. Because the treated cohort was small and had only one nonresponder, larger studies are needed to examine links between baseline CD8+ expansion and response. Shared TCR sequences between patients were less evident than in mice, which may be partly attributable to HLA diversity in the patient population.

Based on the germline V gene, the CDR1 and CDR2 sequences are SGHDN and FVKESK. The V end loses 1 base and the J end loses 2 bases, and a stretch of 2 bases separates them. There are 12 amino acids in the CDR3, from cysteine to phenylalanine inclusive. Only CDR3 DNA remains: 36 bases, in frame from the first base. Library method: the immunoSEQ multiplex PCR assay. To provide template for TCR sequencing, every sample had RNA extracted and reverse transcribed into cDNA. SuperScript III was used to make first-strand cDNA, primed with a 2:1 mix of oligo-dT and random hexamers. A synthetic immune receptor repertoire was used to gauge amplification bias, and whatever bias remained was removed computationally. The authors' analysis ran thus. Raw reads were preprocessed to remove errors, and CDR3 was defined according to IMGT conventions as the region from the conserved cysteine to phenylalanine. Clonality was computed by normalizing Shannon entropy by log2 of the number of productive unique TCRs and subtracting the result from 1. Whether each scalp clone was CD4 or CD8 was inferred by checking scalp TCRbeta sequences against the CD4 and CD8 repertoires from sorted blood. The table was pulled from immuneACCESS by TCRdb, which kept in-frame rearrangements only. Such tables lose some clones; where checked, under half of the loss comes from unresolved V genes, and the rest has no known cause. The DNA gave D and trimming, while V, J and clone size come from that table. A total of fewer than 350,000 clones appear in this sample, over 45% of them only once. In total, the top ten clones hold under 2% of the sample.

As regards this clone: Its antigen is still unknown. Base quality data are lacking; no much larger clone is found one base away. Other DNA sequences in this specimen translate into the identical CDR3.

This TCR came from a human donor with alopecia areata. The input for sequencing was CD4+ T cells sorted from blood, taken at week 24, from a patient treated with tofacitinib. Recombination linked TRBV14 to TRBJ1-2; no D gene can be assigned with confidence. The nucleotide sequence is TGTGCCAGCAGCCAAGGGAACTATGGCTACACCTTC. Translated, this gives CASSQGNYGYTF.